The rows below give T cell receptor beta chains drawn from one sample of a study of shared clonotypes between healthy human individuals. The table came from immunoSEQ multiplex PCR; TCRdb's copy has only in-frame clones and leaves some out. The sample has about 2.1 million clones, around 95% seen once; the top ten hold 1.5% to 2%. Sequencing input: naive CD8+ T cells from PBMCs. These receptors were collected from a man between 18 and 35 years old in good health. Some clones in this sample may be carry-over from other donors' samples. Each CDR3 is given with its conserved first and last residue. D genes are given only for firm matches. Expanded clones get a size class; other rows say once, few or many, or leave the size out.

TRBD1	NA	TRBV2	TRBJ2-1	TGTGCCAGCCAGACAGGGGGACTATACAATGAGCAGTTCTTC	CASQTGGLYNEQFF
NA	NA	TRBV4-1	TRBJ2-5	TGCGCCAGCAGCCAGGCAACTGCCAGGGGACAAGAGACCCAGTACTTC	CASSQATARGQETQYF
TRBD2	NA	TRBV9	TRBJ2-7	TGTGCCAGCAGCGCCGGGACTAGCGGTATATACGAGCAGTACTTC	CASSAGTSGIYEQYF
NA	once	TRBV6-5	TRBJ1-4	TGTGCCAGCAGTTACTCGGACATTAATGAAAAACTGTTTTTT	CASSYSDINEKLFF
NA	NA	TRBV15	TRBJ1-4	TGTGCCACCAGCAGAGATAGGGAGGGACCAACTAATGAAAAACTGTTTTTT	CATSRDREGPTNEKLFF
NA	NA	TRBV7-3	TRBJ2-3	TGTGCCAGCAGCTCAAGGGCCAGACTCCCAGATACGCAGTATTTT	CASSSRARLPDTQYF
NA	few	TRBV6-5	TRBJ1-1	TGTGCCAGCAGTTACACAACACAGGGTCGCACTGAAGCTTTCTTT	CASSYTTQGRTEAFF
NA	NA	TRBV13	TRBJ1-1	TGTGCCAGCAGCTCTCCGATATGGGACAAGGGAGTAGCTTTCTTT	CASSSPIWDKGVAFF
NA	NA	TRBV21-1	TRBJ2-7	TGTGCCAGCAGCAAACGGCCTCAGCCGTACTTC	CASSKRPQPYF
NA	NA	TRBV5-1	TRBJ1-4	TGCGCCAGCAGCTTGCGTGGGGAGGAAAAACTGTTTTTT	CASSLRGEEKLFF
NA	NA	TRBV9	TRBJ1-1	TGTGCCAGCAGCGGGGGGGAGACTGAAGCTTTCTTT	CASSGGETEAFF
NA	NA	TRBV6-1	TRBJ2-1	TGTGCCAGCCTAGGGATAGGGAATGAGCAGTTCTTC	CASLGIGNEQFF
NA	NA	TRBV6-1	TRBJ1-3	TGTGCCAGCAGAGCGGGAAACACCATATATTTT	CASRAGNTIYF
TRBD2	NA	TRBV19	TRBJ2-7	TGTGCCAGTAGTACGACTAGCGGGAACTACGAGCAGTACTTC	CASSTTSGNYEQYF
TRBD1	NA	TRBV7-8	TRBJ1-4	TGTGCCAGCAGCTTCGACAGGGGCCTACAAGATGAAAAACTGTTTTTT	CASSFDRGLQDEKLFF
TRBD1	NA	TRBV11-2	TRBJ1-4	TGTGCCAGCAGGGCCGGGACAGGGATATACGAAAAACTGTTTTTT	CASRAGTGIYEKLFF
TRBD1	NA	TRBV25-1	TRBJ1-1	TGTGCCAGCAGTGATGACAGGGGTGGCACTGAAGCTTTCTTT	CASSDDRGGTEAFF
NA	NA	TRBV11-3	TRBJ2-7	TGTGCCAGCAGCTTAGGAAGTACCGGGGCCTACGAGCAGTACTTC	CASSLGSTGAYEQYF